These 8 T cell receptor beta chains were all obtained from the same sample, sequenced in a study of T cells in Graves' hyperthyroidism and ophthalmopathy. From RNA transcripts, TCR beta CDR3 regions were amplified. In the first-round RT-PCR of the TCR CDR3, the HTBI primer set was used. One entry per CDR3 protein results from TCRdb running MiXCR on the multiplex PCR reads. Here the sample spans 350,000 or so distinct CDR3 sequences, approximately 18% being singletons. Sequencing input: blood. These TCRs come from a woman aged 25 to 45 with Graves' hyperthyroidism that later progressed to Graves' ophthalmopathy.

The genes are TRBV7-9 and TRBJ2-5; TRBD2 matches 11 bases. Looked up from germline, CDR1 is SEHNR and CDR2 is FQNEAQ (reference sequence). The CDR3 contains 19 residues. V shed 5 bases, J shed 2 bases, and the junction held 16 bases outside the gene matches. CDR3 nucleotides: TGTGCCAGCAGCCCTTGGTTTATCTCTAGCGGGAGGTCGCAAGAGACCCAGTACTTC. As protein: CASSPWFISSGRSQETQYF.

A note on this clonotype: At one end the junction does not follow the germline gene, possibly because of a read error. CDR3 nucleotides: TGTACCAGCAGAAAAACAGGGGTAAAGGGGAATGAGCAGTTCTTC. This translates into CTSRKTGVKGNEQFF. This sequence joins TRBV6-1 and TRBJ2-1; TRBD1 matches at 7 bases. The CDR3 length is 15 residues. The germline CDR1 and CDR2 sequences are MNHNS and SASEGT.

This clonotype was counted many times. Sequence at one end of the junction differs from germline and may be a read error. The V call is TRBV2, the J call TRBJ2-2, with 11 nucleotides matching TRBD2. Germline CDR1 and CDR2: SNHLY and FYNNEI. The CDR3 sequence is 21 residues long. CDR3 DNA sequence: TGTGCCAACAGTGAAGCGCTGGTGGGACTAGCGGATAACGCGAACACCGGGGAGCTGTTTTTT. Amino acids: CANSEALVGLADNANTGELFF. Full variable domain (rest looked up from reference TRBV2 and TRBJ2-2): EPEVTQTPSHQVTQMGQEVILRCVPISNHLYFYWYRQILGQKVEFLVSFYNNEISEKSEIFDDQFSVERPDGSNFTLKIRSTKLEDSAMYFCANSEALVGLADNANTGELFFGEGSRLTVL.

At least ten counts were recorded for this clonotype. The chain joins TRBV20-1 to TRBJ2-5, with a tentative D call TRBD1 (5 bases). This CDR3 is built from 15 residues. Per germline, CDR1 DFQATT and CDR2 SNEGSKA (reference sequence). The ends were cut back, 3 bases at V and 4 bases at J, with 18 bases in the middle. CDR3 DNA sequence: TGCAGTGCTAGGGCCGACAGACTCATCTCAGAGACCCAGTACTTC. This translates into CSARADRLISETQYF.

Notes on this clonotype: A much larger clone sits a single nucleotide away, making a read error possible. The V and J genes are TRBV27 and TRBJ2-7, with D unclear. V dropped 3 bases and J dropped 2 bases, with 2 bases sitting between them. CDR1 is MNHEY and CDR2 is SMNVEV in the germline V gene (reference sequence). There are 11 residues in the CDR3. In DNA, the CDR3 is TGTGCCAGCAGTTTTCCCTACGAGCAGTACTTC. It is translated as CASSFPYEQYF.

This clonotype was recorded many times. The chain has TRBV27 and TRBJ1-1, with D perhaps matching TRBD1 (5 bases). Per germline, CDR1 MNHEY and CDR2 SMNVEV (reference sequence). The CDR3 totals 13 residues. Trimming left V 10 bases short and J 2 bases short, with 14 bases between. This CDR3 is CATQLGGNTEAFF. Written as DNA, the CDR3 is TGTGCCACCCAACTGGGGGGTAACACTGAAGCTTTCTTT.

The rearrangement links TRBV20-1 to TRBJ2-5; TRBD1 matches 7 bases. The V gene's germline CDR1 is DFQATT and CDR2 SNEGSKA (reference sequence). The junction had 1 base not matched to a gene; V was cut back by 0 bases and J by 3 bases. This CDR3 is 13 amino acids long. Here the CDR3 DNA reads TGCAGTGCTAGAGAGACAGGGAAAGAGACCCAGTACTTC. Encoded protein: CSARETGKETQYF.

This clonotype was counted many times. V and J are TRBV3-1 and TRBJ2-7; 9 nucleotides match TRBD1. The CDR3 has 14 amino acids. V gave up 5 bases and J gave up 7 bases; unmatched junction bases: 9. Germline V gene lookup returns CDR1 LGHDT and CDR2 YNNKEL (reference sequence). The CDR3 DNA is TGTGCCAGCAGCTACCGGGACAGGGAGTGGGAGCAGTACTTC. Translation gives CASSYRDREWEQYF.